A selection of T cell receptor beta chains follows, all from one sample in a study of blood T cell repertoires in COVID-19. Some clones are missing from TCRdb's copy, which holds only in-frame ones; the method was immunoSEQ multiplex PCR. The sample records around 170,000 clones, 80% to 85% being singletons. Sequencing used peripheral blood. All receptors derive from a woman aged 55-75 years with acute or convalescent COVID-19. The CDR3 runs from the conserved cysteine through the conserved F or W. Each record gives: J gene, D gene, V gene, clone size, CDR3 DNA, CDR3 protein. A D gene is named only where the DNA matches it firmly. Clone sizes are given selectively: once, few, many, or a class where the clone is expanded.

>TRBJ2-3|-|TRBV19|-
TGTGCCAGTGCGGCCCGCACAGATACGCAGTATTTT
CASAARTDTQYF
>TRBJ1-1|-|TRBV18|once
TGTGCCAGCTCACGACCGGAACAGGGCGCGAACACTGAAGCTTTCTTT
CASSRPEQGANTEAFF
>TRBJ1-1|TRBD1|TRBV6-2/TRBV6-3|-
TGTGCCAGCAGTTACTCGAGGACAGGGGGCATGGGTGAAGCTTTCTTT
CASSYSRTGGMGEAFF
>TRBJ2-1|TRBD2|TRBV19|many
TGTGCCAGTGCGCGGGGGGTCAATGAGCAGTTCTTC
CASARGVNEQFF
>TRBJ2-2|-|TRBV7-6|-
TGTGCCAGCAGCTTAGACGGCGGGGCTAACACCGGGGAGCTGTTTTTT
CASSLDGGANTGELFF
>TRBJ2-7|-|TRBV11-3|-
TGTGCCAGCAGCTTACTAGGGAGCCACGAGCAGTACTTC
CASSLLGSHEQYF
>TRBJ1-2|-|TRBV7-9|-
TGTGCCAGCAGCTTAGCGCTAGGCAGTAACTATGGCTACACCTTC
CASSLALGSNYGYTF
>TRBJ2-4|TRBD2|TRBV5-5|-
TGTGCCAGCAGCTTATCCGGCGCGGGAGGGGACATTCAGTACTTC
CASSLSGAGGDIQYF
>TRBJ1-1|-|TRBV18|-
TGTGCCAGCTCTCTCCTCACAGGTATGGACACTGAAGCTTTCTTT
CASSLLTGMDTEAFF
>TRBJ1-1|-|TRBV27|-
TGTGCCAGCAGTCCACGGACGGGGAGAGGAACTGAAGCTTTCTTT
CASSPRTGRGTEAFF
>TRBJ2-1|TRBD2|TRBV4-3|-
TGCGCCAGCAGCCCCCGAATTGTAAGCGGGGGGGCCCTCGGGAGGAATGAGCAGTTCTTC
CASSPRIVSGGALGRNEQFF
>TRBJ2-7|TRBD1|TRBV2|-
TGTGCCAGCAGCCTGGGACAGGGGGCTTCATACGAGCAGTACTTC
CASSLGQGASYEQYF
>TRBJ1-4|TRBD1|TRBV6-1|-
TGTGCCAGCAGTGAAGTGGGACAGGCTAATGAAAAACTGTTTTTT
CASSEVGQANEKLFF
>TRBJ1-4|-|TRBV28|-
TGTGCCAGCAGCGGGACGGGACTTAATGAAAAACTGTTTTTT
CASSGTGLNEKLFF
>TRBJ1-2|TRBD1|TRBV19|-
TGTGCCAGTAGTATGACAGGGGGGGAGAGTGGCTACACCTTC
CASSMTGGESGYTF
>TRBJ1-2|-|TRBV6-1|-
TGTGCCCTGGGAGGTTCTTATGGCTACACCTTC
CALGGSYGYTF
>TRBJ2-3|TRBD1|TRBV4-1|-
TGCGCCAGCAGCCAGGCCACCGGGACAGGGGCCCGAAATACGCAGTATTTT
CASSQATGTGARNTQYF
>TRBJ1-5|-|TRBV2|-
TGTGCCAGCAGTGAACAGGGCATTGGGAATTATCAGCCCCAGCATTTT
CASSEQGIGNYQPQHF
>TRBJ2-7|-|TRBV12-3/TRBV12-4|-
TGTGCCAGCAGGGCCCAGGGGAGCGAGCAGTACTTC
CASRAQGSEQYF
>TRBJ1-1|TRBD1|TRBV6-6|-
TGTGCCAGCAGAGAGGACAGGGGGCGGTCTGAAGCTTTCTTT
CASREDRGRSEAFF
>TRBJ2-7|TRBD1|TRBV28|once
TGTGCCAGCAGACCGGGACAGTCCTACGAGCAGTACTTC
CASRPGQSYEQYF
>TRBJ2-7|TRBD1|TRBV5-6|-
TGTGCCAGCAGCTTGTGGGGGACAGGGGCGATCGACGAGCAGTACTTC
CASSLWGTGAIDEQYF
>TRBJ1-1|TRBD1|TRBV5-1|-
TGCGCCAGCAGTGCGGACAGGGGAGGCACTGAAGCTTTCTTT
CASSADRGGTEAFF
>TRBJ1-5|-|TRBV5-1|-
TGCGCCAGCAGCTTGACAGTAAATCAGCCCCAGCATTTT
CASSLTVNQPQHF
>TRBJ2-5|-|TRBV7-9|many
TGTGCCAGCAGCTTAGGACTAGAGGCAAACCAAGAGACCCAGTACTTC
CASSLGLEANQETQYF
>TRBJ1-6|-|TRBV12-5|-
TGTGCTAGTGGTTTGGAGGGAGGCTCACCCCTCCACTTT
CASGLEGGSPLHF
>TRBJ1-4|TRBD1|TRBV3-1/TRBV3-2|-
TGTGCCAGCAGAGCCAGGGGGCGCGAGGAAAAACTGTTTTTT
CASRARGREEKLFF
>TRBJ2-3|TRBD1|TRBV19|-
TGTGCCAGTAGCTCACCTCCCAACAGGGGAAACACAGATACGCAGTATTTT
CASSSPPNRGNTDTQYF
>TRBJ2-1|TRBD2|TRBV6-6|-
TGTGCCAGCAGTCGGCGGCTAATTGGACTAGCGGGGGGGCAAGGCCCCTACAATGAGCAGTTCTTC
CASSRRLIGLAGGQGPYNEQFF
>TRBJ2-1|-|TRBV30|-
TGTGCCTGGACCACGGACAGCCCTAATGAGCAGTTCTTC
CAWTTDSPNEQFF
>TRBJ2-5|-|TRBV5-4|-
TGTGCCAGCAGCTTGTACTGGGGTGCGGGGACCCAGTACTTC
CASSLYWGAGTQYF
>TRBJ2-2|TRBD2|TRBV9|-
TGTGCCAGCAGCGTAGCTCCTAGCGGGGCGAACACCGGGGAGCTGTTTTTT
CASSVAPSGANTGELFF
>TRBJ2-7|-|TRBV6-2/TRBV6-3|-
TGTGCCAGCAGTTACCGTCTCGTTTACAGGGTGGACGAGCAGTACTTC
CASSYRLVYRVDEQYF
>TRBJ1-1|TRBD1|TRBV6-5|-
TGTGCCGGGGGCCTAGACGGGACAGGGATTCCTGAAGCTTTCTTT
CAGGLDGTGIPEAFF
>TRBJ2-3|-|TRBV5-4|-
TGTGCCAGCAGCTTAGAGGTAGATACGCAGTATTTT
CASSLEVDTQYF
>TRBJ2-6|-|TRBV7-9|-
TGTGCCAGCAGCTCTGGGTTCGTCAGGGGCCGCTCTGGGGCCAACGTCCTGACTTTC
CASSSGFVRGRSGANVLTF
>TRBJ2-3|-|TRBV18|-
TGTGCCAGCTCACCTTCGACAGGAGATACGCAGTATTTT
CASSPSTGDTQYF
>TRBJ1-1|-|TRBV19|-
TGTGCCAGTAAAGGGAGGGACATTTACCAAGTGAACACTGAAGCTTTCTTT
CASKGRDIYQVNTEAFF
>TRBJ1-3|TRBD1|TRBV18|once
TGTGCCAGCTCAAACTGGACAGGTCTCTCTGGAAACACCATATATTTT
CASSNWTGLSGNTIYF
>TRBJ2-2|TRBD1|TRBV19|-
TGTGCCAGCAAAGTGGGACCGGGACAGGGTCCCACCGGGGAGCTGTTTTTT
CASKVGPGQGPTGELFF
>TRBJ2-4|-|TRBV27|-
TGTGCCACCCCTCCGACAGGAGTTACTATTAGGGGCAAAAACATTCAGTACTTC
CATPPTGVTIRGKNIQYF
>TRBJ2-7|-|TRBV7-2|-
TGTGCCAGCAGCTTAACAGGTACCTACGAGCAGTACTTC
CASSLTGTYEQYF
>TRBJ1-3|-|TRBV9|medium-sized
TGTGCCAGCAGCACACAGGGTGGAAACACCATATATTTT
CASSTQGGNTIYF
>TRBJ2-3|TRBD2|TRBV3-1/TRBV3-2|once
TGTGCCAGCAGCCTGGGACTAGCGGGGTTGGGAGATACGCAGTATTTT
CASSLGLAGLGDTQYF
>TRBJ2-7|TRBD2|TRBV14|-
TGTGCCAGCAGCCAACAGTTAGCGGGCTCCTACGAGCAGTACTTC
CASSQQLAGSYEQYF